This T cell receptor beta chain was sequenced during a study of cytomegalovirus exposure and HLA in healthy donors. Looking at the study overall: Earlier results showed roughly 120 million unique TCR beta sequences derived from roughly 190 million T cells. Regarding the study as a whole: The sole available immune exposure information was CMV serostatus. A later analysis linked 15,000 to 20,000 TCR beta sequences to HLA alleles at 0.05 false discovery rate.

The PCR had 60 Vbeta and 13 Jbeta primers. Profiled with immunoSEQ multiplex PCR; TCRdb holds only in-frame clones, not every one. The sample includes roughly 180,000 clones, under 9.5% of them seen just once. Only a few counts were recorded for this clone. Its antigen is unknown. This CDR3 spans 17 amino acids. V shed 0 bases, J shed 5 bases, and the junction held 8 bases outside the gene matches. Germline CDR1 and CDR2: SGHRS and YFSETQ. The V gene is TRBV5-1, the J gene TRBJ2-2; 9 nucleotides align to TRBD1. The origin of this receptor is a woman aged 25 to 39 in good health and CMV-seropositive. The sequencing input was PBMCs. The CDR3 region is CASSLAPGTGQTGELFF. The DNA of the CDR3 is TGCGCCAGCAGCTTGGCACCCGGGACAGGGCAAACCGGGGAGCTGTTTTTT.